Listed below are T cell receptor beta chains from one sample, sequenced in a study of blood T cell repertoires in COVID-19. The method was immunoSEQ multiplex PCR; TCRdb's version includes in-frame clones alone and lacks a portion of them. This sample has about 200,000 clones, with more than 75% found just once. The sample was peripheral blood. These TCRs come from a woman in her thirties or forties with acute or convalescent COVID-19. CDR3s include the opening cysteine and the closing phenylalanine or tryptophan. A D gene is named only where the DNA matches it firmly. Size is stated for part of the rows, as once, few or many counts, or as a class when the clone is expanded.

once,TRBJ2-2,TRBV27,NA,16,TGTGCCAGCAGACTGTACGAGGGTCCGAACACCGGGGAGCTGTTTTTT,CASRLYEGPNTGELFF
NA,TRBJ2-3,TRBV3-1/TRBV3-2,TRBD2,16,TGTGCCAGCAGCGACTCAACTAGCGGGGGAAGGGCTACGCAGTATTTT,CASSDSTSGGRATQYF
NA,TRBJ2-5,TRBV4-1,TRBD2,17,TGCGCCAGCAGCAACCAGGGACTAGCGGGAGGATTTGAGACCCAGTACTTC,CASSNQGLAGGFETQYF
NA,TRBJ1-2,TRBV18,NA,14,TGTGCCAGCTCACCACCTGAGGTTCGGGAAGGCTACACCTTC,CASSPPEVREGYTF
NA,TRBJ2-1,TRBV9,NA,14,TGTGCCAGCAGCGCTCCTCCAGTCGGGAGTGAGCAGTTCTTC,CASSAPPVGSEQFF
NA,TRBJ2-7,TRBV2,TRBD1,14,TGTGCCAGCAGTGGACAGGGCGTAGTTATCGGGCAGTACTTC,CASSGQGVVIGQYF
NA,TRBJ1-1,TRBV4-1,TRBD1,13,TGCGCCAGCAGCCAAAGGGACAGTCATGAAGCTTTCTTT,CASSQRDSHEAFF
NA,TRBJ1-4,TRBV7-9,NA,14,TGTGCCAGCAGCCGCCGGGGGGCAGCTGAAAAACTGTTTTTT,CASSRRGAAEKLFF
NA,TRBJ2-7,TRBV6-5,NA,14,TGTGCCAGCAGTTTTGGGACTGAATCCTACGAGCAGTACTTC,CASSFGTESYEQYF
many,TRBJ2-7,TRBV11-2,NA,14,TGTGCCAGCGGTCTACGGACAACGTCCTACGAGCAGTACTTC,CASGLRTTSYEQYF
NA,TRBJ2-3,TRBV7-3,TRBD2,16,TGTGCCAGCAGTCCGCGGGGAGCGGGGGGTGGTGATACGCAGTATTTT,CASSPRGAGGGDTQYF
medium-sized,TRBJ2-2,TRBV4-3,TRBD2,16,TGCGCCAGCAGCCACCCAGCGGGAGGGGGCACCGGGGAGCTGTTTTTT,CASSHPAGGGTGELFF